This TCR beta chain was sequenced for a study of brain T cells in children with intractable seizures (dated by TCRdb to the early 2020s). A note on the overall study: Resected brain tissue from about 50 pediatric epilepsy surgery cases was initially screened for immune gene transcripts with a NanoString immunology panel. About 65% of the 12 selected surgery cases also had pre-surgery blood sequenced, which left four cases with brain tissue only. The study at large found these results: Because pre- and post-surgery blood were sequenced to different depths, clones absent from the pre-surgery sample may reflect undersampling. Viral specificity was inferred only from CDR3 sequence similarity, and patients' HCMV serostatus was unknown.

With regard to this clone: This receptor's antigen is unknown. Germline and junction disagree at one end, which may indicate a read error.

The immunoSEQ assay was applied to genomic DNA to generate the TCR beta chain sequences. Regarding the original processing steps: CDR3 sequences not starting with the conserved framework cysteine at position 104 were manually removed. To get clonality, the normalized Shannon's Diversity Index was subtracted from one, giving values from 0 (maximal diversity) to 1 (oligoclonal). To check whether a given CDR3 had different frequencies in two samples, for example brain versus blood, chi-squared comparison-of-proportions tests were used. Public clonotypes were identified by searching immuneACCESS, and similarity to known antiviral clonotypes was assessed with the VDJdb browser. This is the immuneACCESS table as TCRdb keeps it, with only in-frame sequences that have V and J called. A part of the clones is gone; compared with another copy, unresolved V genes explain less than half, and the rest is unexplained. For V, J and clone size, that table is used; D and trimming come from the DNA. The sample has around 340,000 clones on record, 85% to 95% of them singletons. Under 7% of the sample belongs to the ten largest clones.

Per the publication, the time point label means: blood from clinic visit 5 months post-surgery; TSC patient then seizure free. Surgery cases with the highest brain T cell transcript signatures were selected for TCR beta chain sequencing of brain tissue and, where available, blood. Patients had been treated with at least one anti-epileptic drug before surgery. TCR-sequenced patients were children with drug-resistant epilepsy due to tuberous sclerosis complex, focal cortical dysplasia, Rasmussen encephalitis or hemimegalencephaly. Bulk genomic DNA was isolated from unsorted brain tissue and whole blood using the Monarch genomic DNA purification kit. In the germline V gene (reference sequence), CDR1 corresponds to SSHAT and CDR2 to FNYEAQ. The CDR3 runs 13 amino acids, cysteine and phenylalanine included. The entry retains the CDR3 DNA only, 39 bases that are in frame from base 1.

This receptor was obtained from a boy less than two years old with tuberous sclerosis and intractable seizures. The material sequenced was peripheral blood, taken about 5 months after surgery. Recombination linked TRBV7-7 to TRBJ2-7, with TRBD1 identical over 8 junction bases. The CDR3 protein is CASSLYRGEEQYF. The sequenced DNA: TGTGCTAGCAGCTTATACAGGGGGGAGGAGCAGTACTTC.